This T cell receptor beta chain is from a study of beta chain features in type 1 diabetes. Sequenced material consisted of expressed TCRB transcripts (all of the isolated RNA was reverse transcribed). The method was immunoSEQ multiplex PCR; TCRdb's version includes in-frame clones alone and lacks a portion of them. Here the sample spans about 140,000 clones, under 11% being singletons. This clone was seen repeatedly, ten times or more. The CDR3 contains 14 residues. CDR1 is SGHNT, CDR2 YYREEE, per germline (reference sequence). V lost 4 bases and J lost 2; bases outside the gene matches: 6. V is TRBV5-4 and J is TRBJ2-7; 7 bases are shared with TRBD1. Material: naive CD4+ T cells from blood. The TCR originated in a man aged 18 to 29 in good health. The CDR3 sequence: CASSLTGRPYEQYF. CDR3 nucleotides: TGTGCCAGCAGCCTGACAGGGAGACCCTACGAGCAGTACTTC.